Listed below are T cell receptor beta chains from one sample, sequenced in a study of CD8 T cell repertoires and HIV-1 epitope variants. The assay was immunoSEQ multiplex PCR, and TCRdb's table has in-frame clones only and misses some. Of some 87,000 clones in the sample, 70% to 75% are singletons; the top ten hold under 30%. Sequencing was performed on uncultured baseline CD8+ T cells from peripheral blood mononuclear cells (PBMCs). The source of these receptors is a male donor with HIV. CDR3s include the opening cysteine and the closing phenylalanine or tryptophan. D genes are given only for firm matches. Clone sizes are given selectively: once, few, many, or a class where the clone is expanded.

TRBJ1-4	NA	NA	TRBV29-1	CSVGADNEKLFF	TGCAGCGTTGGGGCGGATAATGAAAAACTGTTTTTT
TRBJ2-3	NA	NA	TRBV6-1	CASSEGTLRNTDTQYF	TGTGCCAGCAGTGAAGGAACCCTAAGAAACACAGATACGCAGTATTTT
TRBJ2-1	NA	TRBD1	TRBV28	CASSSPQGVDEQFF	TGTGCCAGCAGTTCCCCCCAGGGGGTGGATGAGCAGTTCTTC
TRBJ2-5	NA	NA	TRBV4-2	CASSQENGGVQETQYF	TGTGCCAGCAGCCAAGAGAACGGGGGAGTCCAAGAGACCCAGTACTTC
TRBJ2-1	NA	NA	TRBV4-1	CASSQARGLRGPSYNEQFF	TGCGCCAGCAGCCAAGCCCGCGGTTTGCGGGGGCCCTCCTACAATGAGCAGTTCTTC
TRBJ1-1	NA	NA	TRBV29-1	CSVVYGTEAFF	TGCAGCGTTGTATACGGCACGGAAGCTTTCTTT
TRBJ2-5	NA	NA	TRBV6-5	CASSYSVVETQYF	TGTGCCAGCAGTTATTCGGTGGTGGAGACCCAGTACTTC
TRBJ2-1	many	NA	TRBV18	CASSPPSNEQFF	TGTGCCAGCTCACCACCTAGCAATGAGCAGTTCTTC
TRBJ2-2	NA	NA	TRBV5-1	CASSLNLDTGELFF	TGCGCCAGCAGCTTGAATCTGGACACCGGGGAGCTGTTTTTT
TRBJ2-2	NA	NA	TRBV7-6	CASSATGTHTGELFF	TGTGCCAGCAGCGCCACAGGGACCCACACCGGGGAGCTGTTTTTT
TRBJ2-7	once	TRBD1	TRBV13	CASSLGQGSLEAGEQYF	TGTGCCAGCAGCTTGGGACAGGGATCTTTAGAAGCGGGCGAGCAGTACTTC
TRBJ1-1	NA	NA	TRBV14	CASSQDVGTLVWNTEAFF	TGTGCCAGCAGCCAAGATGTGGGCACATTAGTTTGGAACACTGAAGCTTTCTTT
TRBJ1-1	NA	TRBD1	TRBV5-6	CASSQGVTNTEAFF	TGTGCCAGCAGCCAGGGGGTAACGAACACTGAAGCTTTCTTT
TRBJ1-2	few	NA	TRBV6-5	CASSSPPYGYTF	TGTGCCAGCAGTTCCCCCCCGTATGGCTACACCTTC
TRBJ2-1	once	NA	TRBV7-8	CASSQRGLYNEQFF	TGTGCCAGCAGCCAGAGGGGACTTTACAATGAGCAGTTCTTC
TRBJ2-7	NA	NA	TRBV7-2	CASSPSGRRSYEQYF	TGTGCCAGCAGCCCCTCCGGACGTCGCTCCTACGAGCAGTACTTC
TRBJ1-5	NA	NA	TRBV27	CASTSRRVRAQHF	TGTGCCAGCACCAGCAGGAGGGTCAGGGCCCAGCATTTT
TRBJ2-5	NA	NA	TRBV29-1	CSVEFTTGFWVQETQYF	TGCAGCGTTGAATTCACCACAGGTTTTTGGGTACAAGAGACCCAGTACTTC
TRBJ2-7	NA	TRBD1	TRBV29-1	CSVWDRGLNEQYF	TGCAGCGTCTGGGACAGGGGGCTAAACGAGCAGTACTTC
TRBJ1-2	few	NA	TRBV28	CASSYDTRLGYTF	TGTGCCAGCAGCTACGACACACGCCTTGGCTACACCTTC
TRBJ2-3	NA	TRBD1	TRBV11-3	CASSSRTGMADTQYF	TGTGCCAGCAGCTCTCGGACAGGGATGGCAGATACGCAGTATTTT
TRBJ2-3	NA	NA	TRBV5-1	CASRVGPSTDTQYF	TGCGCCAGCAGGGTGGGCCCAAGCACAGATACGCAGTATTTT
TRBJ2-7	NA	NA	TRBV28	CASSWDPSSYEQYF	TGTGCCAGCAGTTGGGACCCCAGCTCCTACGAGCAGTACTTC
TRBJ2-7	few	TRBD2	TRBV5-1	CASSLAGKREYWDEQYF	TGCGCCAGCAGCTTGGCTGGGAAGCGGGAGTACTGGGACGAGCAGTACTTC
TRBJ2-1	NA	TRBD1	TRBV6-4	CASSRQGIGNEQFF	TGTGCCAGCAGTAGACAGGGTATAGGCAATGAGCAGTTCTTC
TRBJ1-1	NA	NA	TRBV18	CASFGGFFLNTEAFF	TGTGCCAGCTTTGGAGGGTTTTTTCTGAACACTGAAGCTTTCTTT
TRBJ1-3	NA	NA	TRBV7-3	CASPGERINTIYF	TGTGCCAGCCCCGGGGAGAGGATAAACACCATATATTTT
TRBJ2-3	NA	NA	TRBV9	CASSVGGTYSTDTQYF	TGTGCCAGCAGCGTCGGTGGGACTTATAGCACAGATACGCAGTATTTT
TRBJ2-7	NA	NA	TRBV6-5	CASSYLTGTQGEQYF	TGTGCCAGCAGTTACCTGACAGGGACTCAGGGCGAGCAGTACTTC
TRBJ2-5	once	NA	TRBV28	CASSTQETQYF	TGTGCCAGCAGTACTCAGGAGACCCAGTACTTC
TRBJ2-2	NA	NA	TRBV5-5	CASSGTYTGELFF	TGTGCCAGCTCCGGGACTTACACCGGGGAGCTGTTTTTT
TRBJ1-4	NA	TRBD1	TRBV10-2	CASSGVGTVRKLFF	TGCGCCAGCAGTGGCGTCGGGACAGTGCGAAAACTGTTTTTT
TRBJ2-2	NA	TRBD1	TRBV19	CASIQTGTGFVGELFF	TGTGCCAGTATTCAAACCGGGACAGGGTTCGTCGGGGAGCTGTTTTTT
TRBJ1-5	NA	TRBD1	TRBV6-1	CASSVGQGPNQPQHF	TGTGCCAGCAGTGTGGGACAGGGCCCCAATCAGCCCCAGCATTTT
TRBJ1-4	NA	NA	TRBV4-2	CASSQVLSSATNEKLFF	TGTGCCAGCAGCCAAGTTTTGTCCAGCGCAACTAATGAAAAACTGTTTTTT
TRBJ1-5	NA	NA	TRBV5-8	CASSLGQYNQPQHF	TGTGCCAGCAGCTTGGGACAGTACAATCAGCCCCAGCATTTT
TRBJ1-3	NA	TRBD1	TRBV7-2	CASSTGQGSGNTIYF	TGTGCCAGCAGCACCGGACAGGGGTCTGGAAACACCATATATTTT
TRBJ2-7	NA	NA	TRBV7-2	CASSLGPLGEQYF	TGTGCCAGCAGCCTCGGCCCGTTGGGGGAGCAGTACTTC
TRBJ2-7	NA	TRBD2	TRBV9	CASSATSGGNSYEQYF	TGTGCCAGCAGCGCGACTAGCGGGGGGAACTCCTACGAGCAGTACTTC
TRBJ2-5	NA	NA	TRBV7-8	CASIQQGTETQYF	TGTGCCAGCATCCAACAGGGAACGGAGACCCAGTACTTC
TRBJ2-2	NA	NA	TRBV7-9	CASSLVLHGELFF	TGTGCCAGCAGCTTAGTTTTGCACGGGGAGCTGTTTTTT
TRBJ1-4	NA	NA	TRBV4-2	CASSQDGAGTNEKLFF	TGTGCCAGCAGCCAAGATGGGGCAGGGACTAATGAAAAACTGTTTTTT
TRBJ1-1	NA	TRBD1	TRBV7-2	CASSLLGQGNHFENTEAFF	TGTGCCAGCAGCTTATTGGGACAGGGGAATCACTTTGAGAACACTGAAGCTTTCTTT
TRBJ2-3	NA	TRBD2	TRBV6-6	CASSSGLAGSTDTQYF	TGTGCCAGCAGCTCCGGACTAGCGGGATCCACAGATACGCAGTATTTT
TRBJ1-1	NA	NA	TRBV30	CAWSPGGNEAFF	TGTGCCTGGAGTCCAGGTGGGAATGAAGCTTTCTTT
TRBJ2-5	NA	NA	TRBV4-1	CASSQDERGEETQYF	TGCGCCAGCAGCCAAGATGAGAGGGGGGAAGAGACCCAGTACTTC
TRBJ1-2	few	TRBD1	TRBV2	CASSGDRGLYGYTF	TGTGCCAGCAGTGGGGACAGGGGACTCTATGGCTACACCTTC
TRBJ1-1	NA	NA	TRBV4-2	CASSQYRNTEAFF	TGTGCCAGCAGCCAGTACAGGAACACTGAAGCTTTCTTT
TRBJ2-3	NA	NA	TRBV7-3	CASSKTPGTDTQYF	TGTGCCAGCAGCAAGACTCCGGGCACAGATACGCAGTATTTT